The 5 T cell receptor beta chains below were found in one sample sequenced in a study of cytomegalovirus exposure and HLA in healthy donors (dated by TCRdb to 2017 to 2019). The library was built by means of the immunoSEQ multiplex PCR assay. TCRdb's version of the immuneACCESS table is confined to in-frame rearrangements and falls short of the full clone set. An unresolved V gene accounts for under half of the shortfall where checked; the remainder is of unknown origin. Across this sample there are 55,000 to 70,000 clones, with around 94% seen only once. 2% to 2.5% of the sample comes from the top ten. Sequencing was done on a sample of PBMCs. These receptors came from a man between 18 and 35 years old in good health and CMV-seronegative.

This sequence joins TRBV29-1 and TRBJ2-3, with 13 bases lining up with TRBD2. The CDR3 is 16 residues long. The germline gives CDR1 SQVTM, CDR2 ANQGSEA. With V trimmed by 7 bases and J by 1 base, 8 bases remained unmatched. This CDR3 reads CSAQVGLAGGTDTQYF. The DNA for the CDR3 is TGCAGCGCTCAAGTAGGACTAGCGGGGGGCACAGATACGCAGTATTTT.

The chain recombines TRBV19 with TRBJ2-1; D is perhaps TRBD1 (5 bases). Germline V lookup: CDR1 LNHDA, CDR2 SQIVND (reference sequence). V was trimmed by 3 bases and J by 3 bases, leaving 6 bases between them. This CDR3 has 13 residues. CDR3 residues: CASSIDSYNEQFF. CDR3 in DNA: TGTGCCAGTAGTATCGACAGCTACAATGAGCAGTTCTTC. The full variable domain, rest sourced from reference TRBV19 and TRBJ2-1, is DGGITQSPKYLFRKEGQNVTLSCEQNLNHDAMYWYRQDPGQGLRLIYYSQIVNDFQKGDIAEGYSVSREKKESFPLTVTSAQKNPTAFYLCASSIDSYNEQFFGPGTRLTVL.

The chain is built from TRBV6-4 and TRBJ2-4; 11 nucleotides match TRBD1. This CDR3 has 17 amino acids. The V gene's germline CDR1 is MRHNA and CDR2 SNTAGT. The ends lost 7 bases at V and 3 bases at J; junction bases unmatched: 11. CDR3 region: CASKGDRGGHCKNIQYF. DNA of the CDR3: TGTGCCAGCAAGGGGGACAGGGGGGGACACTGCAAAAACATTCAGTACTTC.

The rearrangement links TRBV14 to TRBJ2-7, with 8 nucleotides matching TRBD2. The trim removed 0 bases at V and 6 bases at J, leaving 16 bases unmatched. The CDR3 spans 18 residues. Germline lookup yields CDR1 SGHDN and CDR2 FVKESK. The CDR3 region has the DNA TGTGCCAGCAGCCAAGAATCGTCTCTCGGGCTAGCGGGTGTCGAGCAGTACTTC. Translation gives CASSQESSLGLAGVEQYF.

The V and J genes are TRBV2 and TRBJ1-4; TRBD1 might be the D (6 bases). Germline V gene lookup returns CDR1 SNHLY and CDR2 FYNNEI. V was trimmed by 1 base and J by 4 bases, leaving 7 bases between them. This CDR3 is 14 amino acids long. The CDR3 is CASSEGTVNEKLFF. CDR3 DNA sequence: TGTGCCAGCAGTGAAGGGACAGTTAATGAAAAACTGTTTTTT.